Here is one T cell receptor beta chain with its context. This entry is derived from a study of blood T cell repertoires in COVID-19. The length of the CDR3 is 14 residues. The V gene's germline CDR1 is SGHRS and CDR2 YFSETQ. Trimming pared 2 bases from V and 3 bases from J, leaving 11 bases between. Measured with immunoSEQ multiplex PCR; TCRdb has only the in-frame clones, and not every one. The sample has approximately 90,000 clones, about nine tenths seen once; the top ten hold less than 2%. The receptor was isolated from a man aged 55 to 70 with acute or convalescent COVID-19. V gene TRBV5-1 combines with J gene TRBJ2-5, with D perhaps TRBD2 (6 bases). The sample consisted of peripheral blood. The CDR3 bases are TGCGCCAGCAGCTTTATAACGGGGGAAGAGACCCAGTACTTC. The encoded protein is CASSFITGEETQYF.